The 22 T cell receptor beta chains listed next were all sequenced from one sample in a study of shared clonotypes between healthy human individuals. Assay used: immunoSEQ multiplex PCR; TCRdb lists only in-frame clones, some missing. The table includes some 1.1 million clones, about 72% detected once. Sequenced input: memory CD4+ T cells from PBMCs. The subset is: CD45RA-negative fraction. Source of these receptors: a man aged 18 to 30 in good health. Some clones in this sample may be carry-over from other donors' samples.

This clone has a single count. The genes are TRBV29-1 and TRBJ1-1, with 9 positions matching TRBD1. Germline lookup yields CDR1 SQVTM and CDR2 ANQGSEA. Unmatched junction bases numbered 7, after V lost 4 bases and J lost 4 bases. The CDR3 covers 14 residues. The CDR3 coding sequence is TGCAGCGTTGGGGGGACAGGGAGCTTCACTGAAGCTTTCTTT. Translation gives CSVGGTGSFTEAFF. The full variable domain, rest sourced from reference TRBV29-1 and TRBJ1-1, is SAVISQKPSRDICQRGTSLTIQCQVDSQVTMMFWYRQQPGQSLTLIATANQGSEATYESGFVIDKFPISRPNLTFSTLTVSNMSPEDSSIYLCSVGGTGSFTEAFFGQGTRLTVV.

This chain connects TRBV4-1 to TRBJ1-3, with 11 nucleotides matching TRBD1. J was trimmed by 2 bases and V by 5 bases; bases with no gene match: 2. CDR1 MGHRA and CDR2 YSYEKL come from the germline V gene. The CDR3 contains 15 residues. CDR3 nucleotide sequence: TGCGCCAGCAGCAGGGGACAGGGGGCTGGAAACACCATATATTTT. It is translated as CASSRGQGAGNTIYF.

This clone was detected only a few times. The V call is TRBV28, the J call TRBJ2-2; D may match TRBD1 or TRBD2 (6 bases each). The CDR3 sequence is 17 residues long. Germline lookup yields CDR1 MDHEN and CDR2 SYDVKM. V lost 6 bases and J 8 bases, leaving 25 bases between the germline ends. The CDR3 loop is CASSIPMGAGPRGELFF. The CDR3 DNA is TGTGCCAGCAGCATCCCTATGGGGGCGGGGCCGAGAGGGGAGCTGTTTTTT. Based on the CDR3 plus reference TRBV28 and TRBJ2-2, the full variable domain is DVKVTQSSRYLVKRTGEKVFLECVQDMDHENMFWYRQDPGLGLRLIYFSYDVKMKEKGDIPEGYSVSREKKERFSLILESASTNQTSMYLCASSIPMGAGPRGELFFGEGSRLTVL.

J is TRBJ2-5 and V is TRBV28; D perhaps matches TRBD1 (6 bases). The CDR3 has 16 amino acids. Per the germline V gene, CDR1 is MDHEN and CDR2 is SYDVKM. The ends were cut back, 2 bases at V and 0 bases at J, with 13 bases in the middle. The CDR3 loop is CASSLRAGEYQETQYF. As DNA, the CDR3 is TGTGCCAGCAGTTTAAGGGCAGGGGAGTACCAAGAGACCCAGTACTTC.

V gene TRBV2 combines with J gene TRBJ1-2, with a weak D call TRBD1 (5 bases). The V end lost 8 bases, the J end lost 7 bases, and 17 bases lay between the germline ends. Per germline, CDR1 SNHLY and CDR2 FYNNEI. The CDR3 is 13 residues long. Here the CDR3 DNA reads TGTGCCAGCTCCGGGGCCTATTTTGGTGGCTACACCTTC. Its protein is CASSGAYFGGYTF.

This clone was found many times. The genes are TRBV7-6 and TRBJ2-1; 12 nucleotides match TRBD2. From germline, CDR1 is SGHVS and CDR2 FNYEAQ. This CDR3 comprises 15 residues. Trimming cost V 6 bases and J 3 bases; bases outside gene matches: 3. CDR3 nucleotides: TGTGCCAGCAGATCACTAGCGGGAGGCTACAATGAGCAGTTCTTC. Translating gives CASRSLAGGYNEQFF.

Only a few counts were recorded for this clone. The chain employs TRBV21-1 and TRBJ2-7; the table's TRBD1 call for D was not verified on the DNA. TRBV21-1 is listed as a pseudogene. This CDR3 contains 12 residues. The CDR3 DNA follows: TGTGCCAGCAGCAAAGACAGCTACGAGCAGTACTTC. Its protein is CASSKDSYEQYF.

The rearrangement links TRBV28 to TRBJ1-3; perhaps TRBD1 as D (5 bases). CDR3 length equals 18 residues. V shed 3 bases and J shed 0 bases, with 18 bases lying between them. From germline, CDR1 is MDHEN and CDR2 SYDVKM. In nucleotides, the CDR3 is TGTGCCAGCAGTTTGGGGGTAGGCAGGGCAAGCTCTGGAAACACCATATATTTT. This translates into CASSLGVGRASSGNTIYF.

Only one count was recorded for this clone. This chain connects TRBV6-5 to TRBJ2-1, with 12 bases aligning to TRBD2. Germline CDR1 is MNHEY and CDR2 is SVGAGI. CDR3 length: 15 residues. J gave up 2 bases and V 6 bases, and 2 bases lay outside the gene matches. CDR3 region: CASRRLAGAYNEQFF. Here the CDR3 DNA reads TGTGCCAGCAGGCGACTAGCGGGGGCCTACAATGAGCAGTTCTTC.

The CDR3 sequence: CASSTDRGRNTGELFF. In DNA, the CDR3 is TGTGCCAGTAGCACAGACAGGGGGCGAAACACCGGGGAGCTGTTTTTT. The chain joins TRBV19 to TRBJ2-2; 10 bases are a match to TRBD1. After removal of 6 bases from V and 2 bases from J, the junction contained 6 bases not matched to a gene. CDR1 is LNHDA, CDR2 SQIVND, per germline (reference sequence). This CDR3 has 16 amino acids. The complete variable domain, with remaining parts taken from reference TRBV19 and TRBJ2-2, reads DGGITQSPKYLFRKEGQNVTLSCEQNLNHDAMYWYRQDPGQGLRLIYYSQIVNDFQKGDIAEGYSVSREKKESFPLTVTSAQKNPTAFYLCASSTDRGRNTGELFFGEGSRLTVL.

This chain links TRBV11-2 with TRBJ2-7, with TRBD1 matching over 9 bases. Germline V gene data show CDR1 as SGHAT and CDR2 as FQNNGV. V lost 4 bases to trimming and J lost 4 bases; unmatched junction nucleotides: 11. CDR3 length equals 16 residues. The CDR3, as DNA: TGTGCCAGCAGCTCCTTCTACGGACAGGGGTCATACGAGCAGTACTTC. Translation gives CASSSFYGQGSYEQYF.

With respect to this clone: An end of the junction does not agree with germline; a read error may underlie this. The CDR3 DNA reads TGCAGCGGTGACAGGGTTTATGACTACACCTTC. Translation: CSGDRVYDYTF. V is TRBV29-1 and J is TRBJ1-2; 7 nucleotides align to TRBD1. This CDR3 has 11 residues. The germline V gene has CDR1 SQVTM and CDR2 ANQGSEA.

V gene TRBV5-1 combines with J gene TRBJ2-1; a weak D match, TRBD2 (5 bases). There are 14 residues in the CDR3. CDR1 is SGHRS and CDR2 is YFSETQ in the germline V gene. V lost 2 bases, J lost 2 bases, and 8 bases lay in between. The CDR3 region is CASSFGVAYNEQFF. DNA of the CDR3: TGCGCCAGCAGCTTCGGGGTAGCCTACAATGAGCAGTTCTTC.

This chain uses TRBV6-5 with TRBJ2-5, with no clear D. Germline assignment: CDR1 MNHEY and CDR2 SVGAGI. The CDR3 consists of 15 residues. V was pared by 5 bases and J by 0 bases, with 13 bases between. CDR3: CASSPERADQETQYF. Here the CDR3 DNA reads TGTGCCAGCAGTCCCGAACGTGCTGACCAAGAGACCCAGTACTTC.

This chain uses TRBV7-8 with TRBJ2-6; D possibly matches TRBD1 or TRBD2 (5 bases each). Trimming took 0 bases from V and 2 from J, leaving 14 bases between them. Germline CDR1 SGHVS, CDR2 FQNEAQ. CDR3 length: 18 residues. This CDR3 is CASSLASRESAGANVLTF. The CDR3 DNA is TGTGCCAGCAGCTTAGCTTCCAGGGAGTCTGCTGGGGCCAACGTCCTGACTTTC.

This chain connects TRBV5-1 to TRBJ2-7, with a possible D match to TRBD1 (5 bases). In germline, CDR1 is SGHRS, CDR2 YFSETQ. The CDR3 extends over 13 amino acids. The V gene lost 0 bases and the J gene lost 4 bases, with 8 bases spanning the gap. The CDR3 DNA is TGCGCCAGCAGCTTGGCGCGACAGTACGAGCAGTACTTC. It is translated as CASSLARQYEQYF.

On this clone itself: This probably arose from a read error, given a far larger clone one base away. The rearrangement links TRBV7-8 to TRBJ2-7; no clear D gene. Trimming took off 5 bases at V and 5 bases at J, with 10 bases between the two ends. CDR1 and CDR2 from the germline V gene are SGHVS and FQNEAQ. This CDR3 has 12 amino acids. The CDR3 DNA reads as TGTGCCAGCAGCCCCCATTGGGACGAGCAGTACTTC. The encoded protein is CASSPHWDEQYF.

The CDR3 region is CASSLGVVGYTF. CDR3 bases: TGTGCCAGCAGCTTAGGAGTAGTAGGCTACACCTTC. The chain joins TRBV6-6 to TRBJ1-2; D ambiguous. The V gene lost 6 bases and the J gene lost 8 bases, with 13 bases spanning the gap. The CDR3 is 12 amino acids. Germline CDR1 and CDR2: MNHNY and SVGAGI (reference sequence).

This clone is a singleton in its sample. The chain combines TRBV5-1 with TRBJ1-1, with D tentatively TRBD1 (5 bases). The CDR3 covers 15 residues. Trimming pared 0 bases from V and 1 base from J, leaving 10 bases between. The germline CDR1 and CDR2 sequences are SGHRS and YFSETQ. CDR3 residues: CASSLAQGPNTEAFF. The CDR3 region has the DNA TGCGCCAGCAGCTTGGCTCAGGGACCGAACACTGAAGCTTTCTTT.

The chain uses TRBV5-1 and TRBJ2-7, with TRBD2 matching 10 bases. CDR3 length: 14 residues. Germline V lookup: CDR1 SGHRS, CDR2 YFSETQ. Germline trimming cut 7 bases from V and 0 bases from J; bases unmatched to any gene: 4. CDR3 coding DNA: TGCGCCAGCCGGACTAGCGGTAACTCCTACGAGCAGTACTTC. This encodes CASRTSGNSYEQYF.

The chain joins TRBV19 to TRBJ1-2; TRBD1 matches at 8 bases. CDR1 LNHDA and CDR2 SQIVND come from the germline V gene (reference sequence). The CDR3 has 15 amino acids. V dropped 4 bases and J dropped 9; count of bases not matched to a gene: 13. The CDR3 sequence is CASSTGRQGSGRYTF. The CDR3 region has the DNA TGTGCCAGTAGTACCGGCCGACAGGGGAGCGGTCGCTACACCTTC. Variable domain in full (rest from reference TRBV19 and TRBJ1-2): DGGITQSPKYLFRKEGQNVTLSCEQNLNHDAMYWYRQDPGQGLRLIYYSQIVNDFQKGDIAEGYSVSREKKESFPLTVTSAQKNPTAFYLCASSTGRQGSGRYTFGSGTRLTVV.

The rearrangement joins TRBV2 to TRBJ2-2; 8 bases line up with TRBD2. Germline loops: CDR1 SNHLY, CDR2 FYNNEI. The CDR3 is made up of 14 amino acids. V dropped 8 bases and J dropped 6; count of bases not matched to a gene: 8. CDR3 sequence reads: CASQRELVSGELFF. The CDR3 bases are TGTGCCAGCCAGCGGGAGCTTGTCTCCGGGGAGCTGTTTTTT.